Shown below are 8 T cell receptor beta chains from a single sample sequenced in a study of blood T cells in healthy people across ages. A second PCR, run for roughly 7 to 12 cycles, used a sample-barcoded 5' primer plus a J-beta primer mix. TCRdb used MiXCR to reprocess the 5' RACE reads, holding one entry per CDR3 protein. This table has hundreds of thousands of distinct CDR3 sequences, roughly 25% appearing once. This sample also appeared in a second study, on T cells of mothers and their children.

The sample comprised blood. The source is a boy between 10 and 17 years old in good health.

This clonotype was picked up a small number of times. V usage is TRBV5-1 and J usage is TRBJ2-3, with D possibly being TRBD2 (6 bases). Germline CDR1 reads SGHRS; CDR2 reads YFSETQ. V was shortened by 0 bases and J by 5 bases, with 16 bases between the two germline ends. The CDR3 totals 16 residues. Written as DNA, the CDR3 is TGCGCCAGCAGCTTGGCCCTAGCGAGGCTCGGAGATACGCAGTATTTT. It is translated as CASSLALARLGDTQYF.

This clonotype has only a few counts. The V gene is TRBV27, the J gene TRBJ1-1, with unresolved D. Germline V gene lookup returns CDR1 MNHEY and CDR2 SMNVEV (reference sequence). This CDR3 contains 14 residues. V lost 5 bases to trimming and J lost 0 bases, with 10 bases between them. The DNA for the CDR3 is TGTGCCAGCAGTGTAAGGATGATGAACACTGAAGCTTTCTTT. It specifies CASSVRMMNTEAFF.

This clonotype was detected a few times. The gene calls are TRBV6-6 and TRBJ2-3; D gene uncertain. Trimming left V 6 bases short and J 5 bases short, with 9 bases between. CDR3 length: 12 amino acids. CDR1 is MNHNY, CDR2 SVGAGI, per germline (reference sequence). The CDR3 sequence: CASRETGDTQYF. The CDR3 coding sequence is TGTGCCAGCAGAGAGACGGGAGATACGCAGTATTTT.

This clonotype appeared a few times. The chain has TRBV18 and TRBJ2-5; no reliable D call. Trimming took off 0 bases at V and 1 base at J, with 9 bases between the two ends. From germline, CDR1 is KGHSH and CDR2 LQKENI. The CDR3 runs 15 residues. The CDR3 reads CASSPPGPTQETQYF. In DNA form, the CDR3 reads TGTGCCAGCTCACCACCGGGCCCAACCCAAGAGACCCAGTACTTC.

This clonotype was seen only a few times. The chain is built from TRBV12-5 and TRBJ1-1; D is unresolved. CDR1 LGHNT and CDR2 FRNRAP come from the germline V gene. The CDR3 has 13 amino acids. V lost 1 base, J lost 1 base, and 4 bases lay in between. CDR3 region: CASGLGGNTEAFF. The CDR3 nucleotides are TGTGCTAGTGGTTTGGGGGGGAACACTGAAGCTTTCTTT.

This clonotype was seen a few times. The CDR3 nucleotides read TGTGCCAGCAGCCCTCGTCTGGGCAGCTCCTATAATTCACCCCTCCACTTT. As protein: CASSPRLGSSYNSPLHF. This chain links TRBV2 with TRBJ1-6; D call uncertain. V lost 6 bases, J lost 0 bases, and 15 bases lay in between. The CDR3 loop spans 17 amino acids. Germline loops: CDR1 SNHLY, CDR2 FYNNEI.

This clonotype was detected only a few times. The chain has TRBV29-1 and TRBJ2-3; no clear D. V shed 7 bases and J shed 2 bases, with 10 bases lying between them. Per germline, CDR1 SQVTM and CDR2 ANQGSEA. CDR3 length: 12 residues. CDR3 in DNA: TGCAGCGCGACGACCGTCACAGATACGCAGTATTTT. This sequence encodes CSATTVTDTQYF.

This clonotype has a handful of counts. The rearrangement links TRBV5-1 to TRBJ2-2; TRBD2 agrees at 7 bases. Germline CDR1 and CDR2: SGHRS and YFSETQ. The J segment lost 4 bases and the V segment lost 3 bases, leaving 6 bases of the junction unmatched. The CDR3 loop spans 15 amino acids. The CDR3 spells CASSSVAGATGELFF. In DNA, the CDR3 is TGCGCCAGCAGCTCGGTGGCGGGAGCCACCGGGGAGCTGTTTTTT.